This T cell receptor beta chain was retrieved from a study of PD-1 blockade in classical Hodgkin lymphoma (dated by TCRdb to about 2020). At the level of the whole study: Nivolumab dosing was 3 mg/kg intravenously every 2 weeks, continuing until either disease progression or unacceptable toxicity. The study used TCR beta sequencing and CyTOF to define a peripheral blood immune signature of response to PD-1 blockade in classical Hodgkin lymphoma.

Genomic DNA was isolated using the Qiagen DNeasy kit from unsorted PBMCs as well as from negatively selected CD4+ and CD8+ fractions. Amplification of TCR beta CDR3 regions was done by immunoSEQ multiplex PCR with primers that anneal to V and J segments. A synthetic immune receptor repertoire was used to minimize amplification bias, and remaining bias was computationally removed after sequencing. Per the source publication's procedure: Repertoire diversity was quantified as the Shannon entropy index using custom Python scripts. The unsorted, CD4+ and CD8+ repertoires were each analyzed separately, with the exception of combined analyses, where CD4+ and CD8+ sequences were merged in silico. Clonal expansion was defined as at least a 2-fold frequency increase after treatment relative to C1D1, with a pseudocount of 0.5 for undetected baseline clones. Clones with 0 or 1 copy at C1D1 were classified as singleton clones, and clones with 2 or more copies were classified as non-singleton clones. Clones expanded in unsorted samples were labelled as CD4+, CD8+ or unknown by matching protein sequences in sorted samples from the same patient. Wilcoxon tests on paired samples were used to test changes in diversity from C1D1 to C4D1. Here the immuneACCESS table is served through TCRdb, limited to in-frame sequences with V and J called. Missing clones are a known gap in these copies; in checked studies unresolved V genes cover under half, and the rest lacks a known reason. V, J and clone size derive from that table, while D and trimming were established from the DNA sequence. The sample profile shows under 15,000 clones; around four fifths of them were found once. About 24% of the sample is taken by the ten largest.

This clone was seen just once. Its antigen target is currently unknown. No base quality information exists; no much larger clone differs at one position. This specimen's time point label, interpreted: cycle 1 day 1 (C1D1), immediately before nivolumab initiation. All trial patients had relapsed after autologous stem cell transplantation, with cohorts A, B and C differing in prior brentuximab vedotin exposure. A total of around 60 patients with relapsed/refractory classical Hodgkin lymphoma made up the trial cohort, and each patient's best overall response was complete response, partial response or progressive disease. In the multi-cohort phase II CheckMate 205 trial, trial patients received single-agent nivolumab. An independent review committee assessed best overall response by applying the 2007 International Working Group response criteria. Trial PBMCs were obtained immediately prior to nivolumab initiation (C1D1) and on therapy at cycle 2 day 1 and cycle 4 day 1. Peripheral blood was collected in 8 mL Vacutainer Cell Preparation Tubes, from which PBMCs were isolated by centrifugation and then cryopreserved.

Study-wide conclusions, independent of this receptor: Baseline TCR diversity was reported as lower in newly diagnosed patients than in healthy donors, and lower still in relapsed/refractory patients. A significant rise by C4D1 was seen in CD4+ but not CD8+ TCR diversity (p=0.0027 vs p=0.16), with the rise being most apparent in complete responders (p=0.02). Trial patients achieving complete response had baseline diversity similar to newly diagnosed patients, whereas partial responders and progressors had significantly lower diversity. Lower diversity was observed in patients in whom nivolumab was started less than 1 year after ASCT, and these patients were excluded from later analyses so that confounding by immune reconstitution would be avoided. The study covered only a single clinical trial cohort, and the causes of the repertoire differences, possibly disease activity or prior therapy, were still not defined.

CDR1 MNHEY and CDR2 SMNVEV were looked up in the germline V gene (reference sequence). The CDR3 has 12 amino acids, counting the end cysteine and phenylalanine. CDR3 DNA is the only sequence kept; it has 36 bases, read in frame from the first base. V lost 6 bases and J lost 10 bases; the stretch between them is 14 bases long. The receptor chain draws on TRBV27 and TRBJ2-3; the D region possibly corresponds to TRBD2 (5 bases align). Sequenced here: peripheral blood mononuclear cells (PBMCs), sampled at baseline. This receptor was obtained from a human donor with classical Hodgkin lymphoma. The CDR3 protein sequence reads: CASRTGKNAQYF. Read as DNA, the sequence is TGTGCCAGCAGAACCGGGAAAAATGCGCAGTATTTT.